The clone carrying this TCR beta chain was seen once. Its target is unknown. These data come from a study of Ad26.COV2.S vaccination and SARS-CoV-2 variants. Across the study: Sample donor was a member of the COV1001 Ad26.COV2.S trial arm.

The CDR3 runs 12 residues. V dropped 4 bases and J dropped 8 bases, with 11 bases sitting between them. Germline lookup yields CDR1 LGHDT and CDR2 YNNKEL (reference sequence). Study findings and constraints: Compared with placebo recipients, vaccine recipients had higher spike-specific TCR breadth. Vaccine and placebo recipients had comparable breadth of non-spike TCRs. Quantification of TCR breadth and depth may have yielded underestimates of total T cell responses.

This table comes from immunoSEQ multiplex PCR, and its TCRdb copy is limited to in-frame clones, with some not included. This sample has approximately 460,000 clones, with 80% to 90% found just once. Treatment in this sample: around 19 received Ad26.COV2.S at low or high dose, single or two shots; five or six received placebo; per-sample allocation not given. The study sampled participants on day 63 after the first vaccine or placebo injection. The chain carries TRBV3-1 (or the pseudogene TRBV3-2) and TRBJ1-2; D gene unclear. The origin of this receptor is a person aged 18-60 years who received the Ad26.COV2.S COVID-19 vaccine or a placebo. Sequences were derived from peripheral blood, sampled in a trial of Ad26.COV2.S vaccine versus placebo. This CDR3 is CASSLRGGGYTF. The CDR3 DNA follows: TGTGCCAGCAGCCTCCGTGGAGGGGGCTACACCTTC.